This T cell receptor beta chain was identified in a study of T-cell reconstitution after alpha-beta-depleted transplantation in children. Preparation of the TCRbeta library used unique molecular identifiers. Via MiXCR, TCRdb re-called the PCR reads, giving one row per CDR3 protein. This table holds about a million distinct CDR3 sequences, about 31% found once. V was clipped by 5 bases and J by 3 bases, with 8 bases between them. The CDR3 covers 11 residues. CDR1 is SQVTM, CDR2 ANQGSEA, per germline. Study-level results: Hyperexpanded clones declined; after one year, newly produced T cells mostly supplied diversity. Several hundred expanded graft clones reportedly were the source of alpha-beta T cells about two months after transplant.

At least ten counts were recorded for this clonotype. The antigen is not known. This clonotype was sampled from a boy younger than two who had a stem cell transplant for SCID, so the T cells may come from the graft donor. Source: PBMCs, mostly from graft donor cells, taken 360 days after TCRalphabeta/CD19-depleted stem cell transplant. The chain recombines TRBV29-1 with TRBJ2-7, with a weak D call TRBD1 (6 bases). This CDR3 reads CSVLDSYEQYF. The DNA for the CDR3 is TGCAGCGTTCTGGACAGCTACGAGCAGTACTTC.